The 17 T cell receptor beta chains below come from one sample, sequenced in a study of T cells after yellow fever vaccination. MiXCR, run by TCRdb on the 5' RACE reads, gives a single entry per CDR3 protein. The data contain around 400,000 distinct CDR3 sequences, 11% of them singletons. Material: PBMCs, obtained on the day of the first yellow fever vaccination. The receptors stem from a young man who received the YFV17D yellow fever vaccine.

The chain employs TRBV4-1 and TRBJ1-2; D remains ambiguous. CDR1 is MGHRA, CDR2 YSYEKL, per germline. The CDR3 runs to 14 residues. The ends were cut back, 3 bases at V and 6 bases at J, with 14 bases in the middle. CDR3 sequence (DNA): TGCGCCAGCAGCCAGACGGGCGTCTACAATGGCTACACCTTC. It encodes CASSQTGVYNGYTF.

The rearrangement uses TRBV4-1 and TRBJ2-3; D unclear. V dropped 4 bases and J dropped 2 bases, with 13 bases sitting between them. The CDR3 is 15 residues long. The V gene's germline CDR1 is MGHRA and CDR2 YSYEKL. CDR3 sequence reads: CASSPSGRTTDTQYF. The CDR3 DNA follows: TGCGCCAGCAGCCCCTCCGGACGGACCACAGATACGCAGTATTTT.

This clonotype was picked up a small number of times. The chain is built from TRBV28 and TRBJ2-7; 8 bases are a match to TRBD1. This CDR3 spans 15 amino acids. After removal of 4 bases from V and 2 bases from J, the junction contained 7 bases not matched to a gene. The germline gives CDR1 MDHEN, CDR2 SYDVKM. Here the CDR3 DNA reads TGTGCCAGCAGTTCGCCGGGACAGGCCGCCTACGAGCAGTACGTC. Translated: CASSSPGQAAYEQYV.

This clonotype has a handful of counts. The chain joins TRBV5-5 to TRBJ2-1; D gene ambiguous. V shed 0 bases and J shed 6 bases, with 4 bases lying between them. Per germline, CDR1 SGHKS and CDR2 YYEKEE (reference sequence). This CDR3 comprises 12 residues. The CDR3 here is CASSLVLNEQFF. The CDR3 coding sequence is TGTGCCAGCAGCTTGGTACTCAATGAGCAGTTCTTC.

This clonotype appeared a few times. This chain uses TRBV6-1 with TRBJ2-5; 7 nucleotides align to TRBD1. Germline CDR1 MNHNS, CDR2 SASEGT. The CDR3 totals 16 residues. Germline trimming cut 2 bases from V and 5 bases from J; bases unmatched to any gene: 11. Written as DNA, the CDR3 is TGTGCCAGCAGTGAACGGGTAGGGGGCCACCGTGAGACCCAGTACTTC. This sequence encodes CASSERVGGHRETQYF.

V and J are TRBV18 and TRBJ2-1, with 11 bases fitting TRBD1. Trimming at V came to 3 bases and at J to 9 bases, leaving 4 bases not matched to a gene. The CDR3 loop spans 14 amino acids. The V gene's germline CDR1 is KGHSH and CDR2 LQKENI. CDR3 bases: TGTGCCAGCTCACCTGTCGGACAGGGGGCTGAGCAGTTCTTC. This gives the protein CASSPVGQGAEQFF.

CDR3 residues: CASSPTKGWGEQYV. CDR3 nucleotides: TGTGCCAGCAGTCCGACCAAGGGGTGGGGGGAGCAGTACGTC. V usage is TRBV27 and J usage is TRBJ2-7; D is tentatively TRBD1 or TRBD2 (5 bases each). V lost 5 bases, J lost 7 bases, and 18 bases lay in between. Per germline, CDR1 MNHEY and CDR2 SMNVEV (reference sequence). The CDR3 contains 14 residues.

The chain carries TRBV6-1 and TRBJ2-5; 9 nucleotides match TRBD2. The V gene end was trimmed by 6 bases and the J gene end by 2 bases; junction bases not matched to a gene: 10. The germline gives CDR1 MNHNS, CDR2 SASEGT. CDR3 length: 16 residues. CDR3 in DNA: TGTGCCAGCAGCCGGACCGCTAGCGGGGTTCAAGAGACCCAGTACTTC. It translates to CASSRTASGVQETQYF.

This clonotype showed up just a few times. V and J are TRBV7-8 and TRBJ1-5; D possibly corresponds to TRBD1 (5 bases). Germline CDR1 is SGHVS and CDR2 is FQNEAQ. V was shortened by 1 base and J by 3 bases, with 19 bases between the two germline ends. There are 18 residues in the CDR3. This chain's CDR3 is CASSLGFIQVGTNQPQHF. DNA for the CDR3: TGTGCCAGCAGCTTAGGATTCATACAGGTTGGGACCAATCAGCCCCAGCATTTT.

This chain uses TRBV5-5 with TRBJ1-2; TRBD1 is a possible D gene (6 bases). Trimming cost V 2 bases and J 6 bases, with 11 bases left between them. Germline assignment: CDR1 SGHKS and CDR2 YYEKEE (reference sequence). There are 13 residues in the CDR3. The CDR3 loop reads CASSFYEGDGYTF. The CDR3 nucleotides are TGTGCCAGCAGCTTTTACGAGGGGGATGGCTACACCTTC.

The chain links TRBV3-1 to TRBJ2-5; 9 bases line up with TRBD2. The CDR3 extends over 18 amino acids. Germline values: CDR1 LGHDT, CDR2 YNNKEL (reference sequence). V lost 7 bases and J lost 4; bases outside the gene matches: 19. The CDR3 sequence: CASTQGLVASGEGETQYF. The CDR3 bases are TGTGCCAGCACCCAGGGGTTAGTCGCTAGCGGGGAAGGAGAGACCCAGTACTTC.

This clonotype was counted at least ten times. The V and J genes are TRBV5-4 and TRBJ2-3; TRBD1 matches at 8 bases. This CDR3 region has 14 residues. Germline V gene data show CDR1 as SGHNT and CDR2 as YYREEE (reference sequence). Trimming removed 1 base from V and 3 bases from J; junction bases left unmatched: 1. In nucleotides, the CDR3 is TGTGCCAGCAGCTTGCAGGGGGCTACAGATACGCAGTATTTT. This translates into CASSLQGATDTQYF.

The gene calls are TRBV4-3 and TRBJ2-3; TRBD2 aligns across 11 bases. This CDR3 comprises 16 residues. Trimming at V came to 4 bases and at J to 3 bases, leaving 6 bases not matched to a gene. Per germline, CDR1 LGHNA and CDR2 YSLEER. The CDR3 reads CASSPHSGGATDTQYF. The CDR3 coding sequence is TGCGCCAGCAGCCCCCATAGCGGGGGGGCGACAGATACGCAGTATTTT.

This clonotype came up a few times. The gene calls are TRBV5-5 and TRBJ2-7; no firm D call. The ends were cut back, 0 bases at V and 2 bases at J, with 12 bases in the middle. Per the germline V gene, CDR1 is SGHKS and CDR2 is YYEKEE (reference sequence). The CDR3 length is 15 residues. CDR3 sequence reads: CASSLVQDVAYEQYV. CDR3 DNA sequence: TGTGCCAGCAGCTTGGTCCAGGACGTAGCCTACGAGCAGTACGTC.

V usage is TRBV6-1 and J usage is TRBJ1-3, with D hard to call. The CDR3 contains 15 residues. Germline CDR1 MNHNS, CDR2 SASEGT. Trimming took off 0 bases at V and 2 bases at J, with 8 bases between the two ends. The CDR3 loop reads CASSEARGAGNTIYF. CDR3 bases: TGTGCCAGCAGTGAAGCGCGCGGGGCTGGAAACACCATATATTTT.

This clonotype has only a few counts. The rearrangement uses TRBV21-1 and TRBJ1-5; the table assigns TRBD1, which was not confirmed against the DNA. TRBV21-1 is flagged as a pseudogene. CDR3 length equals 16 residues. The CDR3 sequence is CASSRGTDRGNQPQHF. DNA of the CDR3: TGTGCCAGCAGTCGAGGGACGGACAGGGGGAATCAGCCCCAGCATTTT.

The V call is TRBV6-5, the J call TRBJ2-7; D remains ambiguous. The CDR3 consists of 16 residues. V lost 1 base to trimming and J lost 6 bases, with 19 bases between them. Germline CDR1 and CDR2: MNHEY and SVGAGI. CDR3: CASSYLTRPDPAEQYV. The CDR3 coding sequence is TGTGCCAGCAGTTACTTGACTCGCCCCGACCCTGCCGAGCAGTACGTC.